This T cell receptor (beta chain) was recorded in a study of early T cells in non-severe SARS-CoV-2 infection. On the study more broadly: Unsorted whole blood bulk RNA was sequenced, with unpaired chains. Overall study findings and caveats: Anti-spike CD8 specificities were favored by VDJdb matching, whose results missed private and CD4 specificities.

Molecules of cDNA were individually given unique molecular identifiers that were attached to them. TCRdb itself ran the 5' RACE reads through MiXCR, one entry per CDR3 protein. The sample lists 70,000 to 90,000 distinct CDR3 sequences, 8% to 13% occurring once. Ten or more counts support this clonotype. Its antigen remains unidentified. Germline CDR1 and CDR2: SGHAT and FQDESV (reference sequence). V lost 2 bases and J lost 5, with 10 bases in between. This CDR3 has 13 residues. The source of this sequence is an adult who was a healthcare worker with PCR-confirmed SARS-CoV-2 infection or an uninfected control (not recorded which). J is TRBJ2-7 and V is TRBV11-1; tentatively, D is TRBD2 (6 bases). The source material was whole blood, sampled at baseline. CDR3: CASSLIAVDEQYF. For the CDR3, the DNA is TGTGCCAGCAGCTTAATAGCGGTGGACGAGCAGTACTTC.